These 28 T cell receptor beta chains were sequenced from one sample in a study of beta chain features in type 1 diabetes. The study's findings and limits: Type 1 diabetes patients had moderately but significantly shorter TCRB CDR3s in all four CD4+ subsets.

Sequenced material consisted of expressed TCRB transcripts (all of the isolated RNA was reverse transcribed). Some clones are missing from TCRdb's copy, which holds only in-frame ones; the method was immunoSEQ multiplex PCR. The table shows 400,000 or so clones, with roughly an eighth occurring only once. These receptors lack a known antigen. The sequenced sample consisted of naive CD4+ T cells from blood. The receptors were gathered from a woman between 18 and 30 years old with type 1 diabetes.

This clone has just a few counts. The chain has TRBV28 and TRBJ1-1; D is uncertain. Trimming left V 5 bases short and J 1 base short, with 8 bases between. CDR3 length: 13 amino acids. Germline CDR1 reads MDHEN; CDR2 reads SYDVKM. CDR3 sequence (DNA): TGTGCCAGCAGTCCCCCCAGGAACACTGAAGCTTTCTTT. Its translation: CASSPPRNTEAFF. Together with reference TRBV28 and TRBJ1-1, the CDR3 gives the full variable domain: DVKVTQSSRYLVKRTGEKVFLECVQDMDHENMFWYRQDPGLGLRLIYFSYDVKMKEKGDIPEGYSVSREKKERFSLILESASTNQTSMYLCASSPPRNTEAFFGQGTRLTVV.

This clone appeared a few times. Other DNA sequences from this sample encode an identical CDR3 as well. This sequence joins TRBV7-9 and TRBJ1-1; D uncertain. Trimming took off 1 base at V and 1 base at J, with 7 bases between the two ends. Germline values: CDR1 SEHNR, CDR2 FQNEAQ (reference sequence). The CDR3 spans 14 residues. CDR3 region: CASSLGQANTEAFF. DNA of the CDR3: TGTGCCAGCAGCTTAGGGCAGGCGAACACTGAAGCTTTCTTT.

The V call is TRBV7-2, the J call TRBJ2-1; D possibly corresponds to TRBD1 (6 bases). This CDR3 contains 13 residues. V was pared by 1 base and J by 9 bases, with 10 bases between. CDR1 is SGHTA, CDR2 FQGNSA, per germline. As DNA, the CDR3 is TGTGCCAGCAGCTTAGTATGGGGGCGTGAGCAGTTCTTC. Protein sequence: CASSLVWGREQFF.

This chain connects TRBV9 to TRBJ1-4, with 7 bases matching TRBD1. CDR1 and CDR2 (germline): SGDLS, YYNGEE. This CDR3 has 14 amino acids. J was trimmed by 8 bases and V by 2 bases; bases with no gene match: 6. DNA of the CDR3: TGTGCCAGCAGCGTCGGGACAGATCTAGAAAAACTGTTTTTT. Translating gives CASSVGTDLEKLFF.

Turning to this clone: A read error may produce the germline difference seen at one junction end. This chain joins TRBV11-2 and TRBJ1-1, with D possibly matching TRBD1 (5 bases). The CDR3 is 13 amino acids. Germline V lookup: CDR1 SGHAT, CDR2 FQNNGV. The DNA of the CDR3 is TGTGCCAGCAGCGTAGACAGAAACACTGAAGCTTTCTTT. This codes for CASSVDRNTEAFF. The full variable domain, in which reference TRBV11-2 and TRBJ1-1 provide the parts outside the CDR3, is EAGVAQSPRYKIIEKRQSVAFWCNPISGHATLYWYQQILGQGPKLLIQFQNNGVVDDSQLPKDRFSAERLKGVDSTLKIQPAKLEDSAVYLCASSVDRNTEAFFGQGTRLTVV.

V is TRBV4-1 and J is TRBJ1-5; no firm D call. CDR3 length: 16 amino acids. Trimming pared 0 bases from V and 6 bases from J, leaving 15 bases between. CDR1 and CDR2 from the germline V gene are MGHRA and YSYEKL. The CDR3 here is CASSQDGEGESQPQHF. The CDR3 DNA reads as TGCGCCAGCAGCCAAGATGGGGAGGGTGAGAGTCAGCCCCAGCATTTT.

This clone was seen more than once but under ten times. The chain combines TRBV19 with TRBJ2-2, with 7 positions matching TRBD2. From germline, CDR1 is LNHDA and CDR2 SQIVND (reference sequence). After removal of 10 bases from V and 4 bases from J, the junction contained 12 bases not matched to a gene. CDR3 size: 15 residues. CDR3 protein: CATTAVGGSTGELFF. The CDR3 DNA reads TGTGCCACCACTGCAGTGGGGGGGAGCACCGGGGAGCTGTTTTTT.

The chain joins TRBV6-5 to TRBJ2-5; D might be TRBD2 (6 bases). Deletions cut 5 bases from V and 7 bases from J, with 14 bases between. This CDR3 is 13 amino acids long. Germline loops: CDR1 MNHEY, CDR2 SVGAGI. CDR3 protein: CASSGDSSGTQYF. CDR3 bases: TGTGCCAGCAGTGGGGACTCCTCAGGGACCCAGTACTTC.

In this sample, this clone turned up a few times. The rearrangement uses TRBV21-1 and TRBJ2-5; the D call in the table, TRBD1, was not verified against the DNA. TRBV21-1 corresponds to a pseudogene. This CDR3 has 17 amino acids. The CDR3 DNA reads TGTGCCAGCAGCAAAGTAAAGGACGGCAGGGCGAGGGAGACCCAGTACTTC. It yields the protein CASSKVKDGRARETQYF.

Notes on this clone: Other DNA sequences in this specimen translate into the identical CDR3. The J gene is TRBJ1-4, the V gene TRBV20-1, with a tentative D call TRBD1 (5 bases). The germline V and J ends were trimmed by 6 bases and 8 bases, with 10 bases remaining between them. In germline, CDR1 is DFQATT, CDR2 SNEGSKA (reference sequence). The CDR3 is 11 amino acids. CDR3 in DNA: TGCAGTGCCCGGGGGGGAGAAAAACTGTTTTTT. It codes for CSARGGEKLFF.

The chain links TRBV4-3 to TRBJ1-1; D is uncertain. The CDR3 spans 12 residues. Germline CDR1 LGHNA, CDR2 YSLEER. V lost 5 bases to trimming and J lost 1 base, with 5 bases between them. CDR3 nucleotide sequence: TGCGCCAGCAGCTCCGGGAACACTGAAGCTTTCTTT. This sequence encodes CASSSGNTEAFF.

V gene TRBV6-5 combines with J gene TRBJ2-5, with D possibly matching TRBD1 (5 bases). The CDR3 has 14 amino acids. Germline values: CDR1 MNHEY, CDR2 SVGAGI. Trimming took off 5 bases at V and 4 bases at J, with 14 bases between the two ends. The CDR3 here is CASSRPGSGETQYF. The CDR3 DNA is TGTGCCAGCAGTCGGCCAGGGTCAGGAGAGACCCAGTACTTC.

The chain combines TRBV2 with TRBJ1-1; D unclear. V shed 4 bases and J shed 1 base, with 7 bases lying between them. Germline values: CDR1 SNHLY, CDR2 FYNNEI. CDR3 length equals 13 residues. The CDR3 DNA is TGTGCCAGCAGTGGTGAGTCGAACACTGAAGCTTTCTTT. Translated, it gives CASSGESNTEAFF.

The CDR3 here is CASSQGTIQETQYF. The DNA for the CDR3 is TGCGCCAGCAGCCAAGGGACTATTCAAGAGACCCAGTACTTC. The chain uses TRBV4-3 and TRBJ2-5; possibly TRBD2 for D (6 bases). The CDR3 consists of 14 residues. Trimming shortened V by 1 base and J by 2 bases, and 8 bases separated the two germline ends. The germline CDR1 and CDR2 sequences are LGHNA and YSLEER.

This clone occurred a few times. V and J are TRBV18 and TRBJ2-7, with 7 nucleotides matching TRBD1. V shed 3 bases and J 5 bases; nucleotides not matched to a gene: 13. Looked up from germline, CDR1 is KGHSH and CDR2 is LQKENI. There are 16 residues in the CDR3. The CDR3: CASSPLSGGASHEQYF. Here the CDR3 DNA reads TGTGCCAGCTCACCCCTCTCAGGGGGTGCTTCCCACGAGCAGTACTTC.

Only a few counts were recorded for this clone. This sequence joins TRBV4-3 and TRBJ2-1, with 10 positions matching TRBD2. The CDR3 totals 15 residues. CDR1 LGHNA and CDR2 YSLEER come from the germline V gene. The trim removed 4 bases at V and 6 bases at J, leaving 6 bases unmatched. Written as DNA, the CDR3 is TGCGCCAGCAGCCCTGGCTCTAGCGGGGGCAATGAGCAGTTCTTC. Encoded protein: CASSPGSSGGNEQFF.

This chain links TRBV6-5 with TRBJ1-2; tentative D call: TRBD1 (5 bases). From germline, CDR1 is MNHEY and CDR2 SVGAGI. V was cut by 2 bases and J by 3 bases, with 10 bases left in between. This CDR3 has 14 amino acids. The CDR3 DNA is TGTGCCAGCAGTTACGCAGGGTGGGACTATGGCTACACCTTC. It translates to CASSYAGWDYGYTF.

This clone has only a few counts. This sequence joins TRBV4-3 and TRBJ1-2; TRBD1 agrees at 8 bases. In germline, CDR1 is LGHNA, CDR2 YSLEER. This CDR3 comprises 16 residues. Unmatched junction bases numbered 8, after V lost 2 bases and J lost 3 bases. In DNA form, the CDR3 reads TGCGCCAGCAGCCAACACCTCACGACAGGGGACTATGGCTACACCTTC. Protein product: CASSQHLTTGDYGYTF.

The sample holds a few counts of this clone. V gene TRBV5-1 combines with J gene TRBJ1-6; 8 bases match TRBD1. The V and J ends lost 4 bases and 7 bases, in that order; junction bases with no gene match: 10. The CDR3 has 16 amino acids. Germline V gives CDR1 SGHRS, CDR2 YFSETQ. The CDR3 nucleotides read TGCGCCAGCAGCCCGAAGACGACAGGGGTGAATTCACCCCTCCACTTT. This encodes CASSPKTTGVNSPLHF.

The chain is built from TRBV9 and TRBJ2-1; TRBD2 aligns across 11 bases. The CDR3 contains 16 residues. Germline-derived CDR1 and CDR2 are SGDLS and YYNGEE. With 4 bases clipped from V and 4 bases from J, the junction kept 7 bases outside the gene matches. For the CDR3, the DNA is TGTGCCAGCAGCCCTCTCGGGACTAGCGGATACAATGAGCAGTTCTTC. Translation: CASSPLGTSGYNEQFF.

This clone was detected a few times. This sequence joins TRBV9 and TRBJ2-6; D gene ambiguous. There are 15 residues in the CDR3. V was pared by 4 bases and J by 1 base, with 9 bases between. CDR1 is SGDLS, CDR2 YYNGEE, per germline. DNA of the CDR3: TGTGCCAGCAGCCCACGGTCTTCTGGGGCCAACGTCCTGACTTTC. Translation gives CASSPRSSGANVLTF.

CDR3 protein: CASSLDPTWAYGYTF. Written as DNA, the CDR3 is TGCGCCAGCAGCTTGGACCCGACCTGGGCCTATGGCTACACCTTC. This chain links TRBV5-1 with TRBJ1-2; D is unclear. Germline CDR1 and CDR2: SGHRS and YFSETQ. V lost 0 bases and J lost 4, with 13 bases in between. CDR3 length equals 15 residues.

The gene calls are TRBV28 and TRBJ2-4, with D possibly being TRBD1 (5 bases). Trimming removed 10 bases at V and 0 bases at J, with 10 bases between. The CDR3 runs to 13 residues. The germline CDR1 and CDR2 sequences are MDHEN and SYDVKM. CDR3 bases: TGTGCCACCGGAGACAGAGCCAAAAACATTCAGTACTTC. It codes for CATGDRAKNIQYF.

The gene calls are TRBV7-2 and TRBJ2-3; 13 positions agree with TRBD2. V dropped 5 bases and J dropped 1; count of bases not matched to a gene: 0. The CDR3 covers 15 residues. Germline CDR1 is SGHTA and CDR2 is FQGNSA. Written as DNA, the CDR3 is TGTGCCAGCAGCGGGACTAGCGGGGGCACAGATACGCAGTATTTT. Translating it yields CASSGTSGGTDTQYF.

With regard to this clone: Other DNA sequences of this sample code for an identical CDR3. This chain links TRBV4-3 with TRBJ1-1; D gene unclear. V lost 0 bases and J 4 bases, leaving 6 bases between the germline ends. CDR1 and CDR2 from the germline V gene are LGHNA and YSLEER. The CDR3 runs to 13 residues. The CDR3 DNA is TGCGCCAGCAGCCAAGATCGGGGCACTGAAGCTTTCTTT. Protein: CASSQDRGTEAFF.

The count of this clone is one. The genes are TRBV5-1 and TRBJ2-1, with 10 bases lining up with TRBD2. The CDR3 is made up of 15 amino acids. The J segment lost 4 bases and the V segment lost 3 bases, leaving 4 bases of the junction unmatched. Germline CDR1 and CDR2: SGHRS and YFSETQ. The CDR3 nucleotides are TGCGCCAGCAGCTCACCGACTAGCGGGTACAATGAGCAGTTCTTC. This sequence encodes CASSSPTSGYNEQFF.

Comment on this clone: This CDR3 is also generated by other DNA sequences in the sample. V gene TRBV7-9 combines with J gene TRBJ1-1; D uncertain. The V gene lost 4 bases and the J gene lost 3 bases, with 3 bases spanning the gap. CDR1 is SEHNR, CDR2 FQNEAQ, per germline (reference sequence). CDR3 size: 11 residues. CDR3 amino acids: CASSSYTEAFF. The DNA for the CDR3 is TGTGCCAGCAGCTCTTACACTGAAGCTTTCTTT.

This clone was observed a handful of times. The chain joins TRBV7-9 to TRBJ2-5, with 10 bases matching TRBD2. Germline CDR1 reads SEHNR; CDR2 reads FQNEAQ (reference sequence). This CDR3 contains 16 residues. Trimming removed 5 bases from V and 0 bases from J; junction bases left unmatched: 6. CDR3 in DNA: TGTGCCAGCAGCGCCTCTAGCGGGGGCGACCAAGAGACCCAGTACTTC. Its protein is CASSASSGGDQETQYF. Filled out from reference TRBV7-9 and TRBJ2-5, the complete variable domain reads DTGVSQNPRHKITKRGQNVTFRCDPISEHNRLYWYRQTLGQGPEFLTYFQNEAQLEKSRLLSDRFSAERPKGSFSTLEIQRTEQGDSAMYLCASSASSGGDQETQYFGPGTRLLVL.